This is a list of T cell receptor beta chains from one sample in a study of T cell repertoires in cytomegalovirus infection. TCRdb independently ran MiXCR on the reads; one entry per CDR3 protein. The sample lists some 150,000 distinct CDR3 sequences; about 6.3% were seen once. Sequencing was performed on PBMCs. The receptor source for this set is a human donor in good health (CMV status not recorded). Some clones in this sample may be carry-over from other donors' samples. Both conserved end residues are part of each CDR3. The D gene is left open where the match is weak. Size values are once, few and many counts, or a class for expanded clones, and some rows have none.

size	length	V	D	J	CDR3	DNA
many	13	TRBV7-2	TRBD1	TRBJ1-2	CASSPRDRDGYTF	TGTGCCAGCAGCCCTAGGGACAGGGATGGCTACACCTTC
many	15	TRBV6-2/TRBV6-3	TRBD1	TRBJ1-2	CASSIRGGSNYGYTF	TGTGCCAGCTCCATCCGAGGGGGCAGTAACTATGGCTACACCTTC
few	13	TRBV5-1	NA	TRBJ1-2	CASSSDTIYGYTF	TGCGCCAGCAGCTCGGACACGATCTATGGCTACACCTTC
few	14	TRBV20-1	NA	TRBJ1-1	CSATTRSPNTEAFF	TGCAGTGCTACTACCAGGTCCCCGAACACTGAAGCTTTCTTT
many	15	TRBV7-2	TRBD1	TRBJ1-2	CASSLSTGPNYGYTF	TGTGCCAGCAGCTTATCGACAGGGCCTAACTATGGCTACACCTTC
NA	12	TRBV18	NA	TRBJ2-1	CASSPSVREQFF	TGTGCCAGCTCACCGTCAGTTCGCGAGCAGTTCTTC
few	15	TRBV18	NA	TRBJ2-7	CASSPTINGWYEQYF	TGTGCCAGCTCACCTACGATTAATGGTTGGTACGAGCAGTACTTC
few	14	TRBV12-3/TRBV12-4	NA	TRBJ2-2	CASSPFLNTGELFF	TGTGCCAGCAGTCCCTTTCTGAACACCGGGGAGCTGTTTTTT
NA	15	TRBV28	NA	TRBJ1-6	CACHSQAGLNSPLHF	TGTGCCTGCCACTCTCAAGCGGGACTAAATTCACCCCTCCACTTT
many	17	TRBV7-9	NA	TRBJ1-2	CASIPRGSQDSNYGYTF	TGTGCCAGCATCCCCCGAGGGTCGCAAGACAGTAACTATGGCTACACCTTC
NA	14	TRBV3-1	NA	TRBJ1-2	CASSFRKGSYGYTF	TGTGCCAGCAGCTTTCGAAAGGGCTCCTATGGCTACACCTTC
many	13	TRBV7-2	NA	TRBJ1-4	CASSSGPNEKLFF	TGTGCCAGCAGCTCAGGCCCCAATGAAAAACTGTTTTTT
few	16	TRBV12-3/TRBV12-4	TRBD1	TRBJ1-5	CASSRYRGDSNQPQHF	TGTGCCAGCAGTCGGTACAGGGGAGATAGCAATCAGCCCCAGCATTTT
many	12	TRBV20-1	NA	TRBJ2-3	CSARDPPDTQYF	TGCAGTGCTAGAGATCCCCCAGATACGCAGTATTTT
many	14	TRBV7-2	NA	TRBJ2-7	CASSLAGLAYEQYF	TGTGCCAGCAGCTTAGCAGGGTTGGCCTACGAGCAGTACTTC
many	14	TRBV7-2	TRBD1	TRBJ1-4	CASSRDRTNEKLFF	TGTGCCAGCAGCCGGGACAGGACGAATGAAAAACTGTTTTTT
NA	11	TRBV29-1	NA	TRBJ2-7	CSVERDYEQYF	TGCAGCGTTGAGAGGGACTACGAGCAGTACTTC
NA	14	TRBV10-3	NA	TRBJ2-3	CAITGDAPTDTQYF	TGTGCCATCACCGGAGACGCGCCCACAGATACGCAGTATTTT
few	11	TRBV9	NA	TRBJ1-2	CASSPKGPGTF	TGTGCCAGCAGCCCTAAGGGGCCGGGCACCTTC
NA	14	TRBV7-2	TRBD1	TRBJ1-2	CASSQGARDYGYTF	TGTGCCAGCAGCCAGGGGGCAAGGGACTATGGCTACACCTTC
many	15	TRBV7-2	NA	TRBJ2-1	CASSFGRGRYNEQFF	TGTGCCAGCAGCTTCGGGCGGGGGCGTTACAATGAGCAGTTCTTC
NA	13	TRBV2	NA	TRBJ1-1	CASKQDPGPEAFF	TGTGCCAGCAAACAGGACCCTGGCCCTGAAGCTTTCTTT
many	15	TRBV7-2	TRBD1	TRBJ1-5	CASSTGQGVNQPQHF	TGTGCCAGCAGCACTGGACAGGGAGTAAATCAGCCCCAGCATTTT
NA	15	TRBV7-2	NA	TRBJ2-3	CASSFLAWGPDTQYF	TGTGCCAGCAGCTTTCTAGCGTGGGGGCCAGATACGCAGTATTTT
many	15	TRBV7-6	NA	TRBJ2-2	CASSLRGMGTGELFF	TGTGCCAGCAGCTTAAGAGGCATGGGCACCGGGGAGCTGTTTTTT
NA	14	TRBV10-2	NA	TRBJ1-5	CATWDAYSNQPQHF	TGCGCCACCTGGGATGCCTATAGCAATCAGCCCCAGCATTTT
many	16	TRBV20-1	TRBD2	TRBJ2-1	CSAIVLAGGPGNEQFF	TGCAGTGCTATAGTACTAGCGGGGGGGCCGGGGAATGAGCAGTTCTTC
many	14	TRBV5-1	TRBD1	TRBJ1-2	CASSSTGGDYGYTF	TGCGCCAGCAGCTCTACAGGGGGCGACTATGGCTACACCTTC
many	17	TRBV11-2	TRBD1	TRBJ2-2	CASSPTPGQARRGELFF	TGTGCCAGCAGCCCAACACCGGGACAGGCCCGGAGAGGGGAGCTGTTTTTT
many	14	TRBV20-1	TRBD1	TRBJ1-1	CSAGGQGERTEAFF	TGCAGTGCGGGGGGACAGGGGGAAAGAACTGAAGCTTTCTTT
NA	11	TRBV12-3/TRBV12-4	TRBD2	TRBJ2-5	CASSFGGESYF	TGTGCCAGCAGTTTCGGGGGGGAATCGTACTTC
few	13	TRBV12-3/TRBV12-4	NA	TRBJ1-1	CASSLAGSLKAFF	TGTGCCAGCAGTTTAGCGGGATCACTGAAAGCTTTCTTT
many	15	TRBV28	NA	TRBJ2-7	CASSRWQDPFYEQYF	TGTGCCAGCAGCCGATGGCAAGATCCCTTCTACGAGCAGTACTTC
few	16	TRBV6-5	NA	TRBJ2-7	CASSYSSNGPNYEQYF	TGTGCCAGCAGTTACTCGAGTAATGGTCCGAACTACGAGCAGTACTTC
few	14	TRBV20-1	NA	TRBJ2-3	CSALLEGITDTQYF	TGCAGTGCTCTCCTCGAGGGGATCACAGATACGCAGTATTTT
many	15	TRBV4-2	NA	TRBJ1-1	CASSQERYGDTEAFF	TGTGCCAGCAGCCAGGAAAGGTATGGCGACACTGAAGCTTTCTTT
many	15	TRBV20-1	NA	TRBJ2-3	CSATHAPSSTDTQYF	TGCAGTGCTACCCATGCCCCCTCTAGCACAGATACGCAGTATTTT
NA	14	TRBV27	NA	TRBJ1-1	CASSLSGLNTEAFF	TGTGCCAGTTCTCTTTCGGGCCTGAACACTGAAGCTTTCTTT
few	15	TRBV9	TRBD1	TRBJ2-7	CASSVGGQGAWEQYF	TGTGCCAGCAGCGTAGGGGGACAGGGGGCGTGGGAGCAGTACTTC
many	16	TRBV6-2/TRBV6-3	NA	TRBJ1-1	CASSYGGDEVDTEAFF	TGTGCCAGCAGTTACGGGGGGGACGAGGTGGACACTGAAGCTTTCTTT
many	17	TRBV12-3/TRBV12-4	NA	TRBJ1-1	CASSSGGAPPMNTEAFF	TGTGCCAGCAGTTCCGGTGGGGCGCCGCCAATGAACACTGAAGCTTTCTTT
few	14	TRBV20-1	TRBD2	TRBJ2-3	CSAPGTSRLDTQYF	TGCAGTGCGCCCGGGACTAGTCGATTGGATACGCAGTATTTT
many	15	TRBV7-2	TRBD1	TRBJ1-4	CASSLVGQGPEKLFF	TGTGCCAGCAGCTTAGTGGGACAGGGCCCCGAAAAACTGTTTTTT
many	13	TRBV7-2	NA	TRBJ1-2	CASSLRGTYGYTF	TGTGCCAGCAGCTTACGGGGGACCTATGGCTACACCTTC
many	14	TRBV7-8	NA	TRBJ2-7	CASSQIGGIDEQYF	TGTGCCAGCAGCCAGATAGGGGGGATCGACGAGCAGTACTTC
many	18	TRBV4-3	TRBD1	TRBJ1-1	CASSQDHRMDRGGTEAFF	TGCGCCAGCAGCCAAGATCACAGGATGGACAGGGGTGGCACTGAAGCTTTCTTT
few	12	TRBV5-1	NA	TRBJ2-1	CASGDLYNEQFF	TGCGCCAGCGGGGACCTCTACAATGAGCAGTTCTTC
many	16	TRBV7-8	TRBD2	TRBJ2-1	CASSLDHRDYYNEQFF	TGTGCCAGCAGCTTAGACCACCGGGACTATTACAATGAGCAGTTCTTC